Shown below are 19 T cell receptor beta chains from a single sample sequenced in a study of PD-1 blockade in classical Hodgkin lymphoma. The data were produced by immunoSEQ multiplex PCR, yet TCRdb's version contains in-frame clones alone and is incomplete. The sample yields around 29,000 clones, roughly 90% seen once. Time point indicated: newly diagnosed, previously untreated cHL patient sample. Purification of CD4+ T cells from thawed PBMCs was performed via magnetic negative selection. Specimen: CD4+ T cells from blood. The receptor set was obtained from a human donor with classical Hodgkin lymphoma.

V usage is TRBV29-1 and J usage is TRBJ2-7; 7 positions agree with TRBD2. Trimming at V came to 6 bases and at J to 6 bases, leaving 11 bases not matched to a gene. CDR1 and CDR2 from the germline V gene are SQVTM and ANQGSEA. This CDR3 region has 13 residues. The CDR3 DNA reads as TGCAGCGTACGGACTAGTGACACTTCCGAGCAGTACTTC. Translated, it gives CSVRTSDTSEQYF.

This chain connects TRBV6-1 to TRBJ2-1; 9 positions match TRBD1. This CDR3 region has 15 residues. From germline, CDR1 is MNHNS and CDR2 SASEGT. V dropped 6 bases and J dropped 2; count of bases not matched to a gene: 5. CDR3 in amino acids: CASRAGTGPYNEQFF. The CDR3 nucleotides are TGTGCCAGCAGGGCCGGGACAGGGCCCTACAATGAGCAGTTCTTC.

J is TRBJ1-4 and V is TRBV5-1, with D possibly TRBD1 on 6 matching bases. The CDR3 sequence is 15 residues long. Germline V gene sequence: CDR1 SGHRS, CDR2 YFSETQ. Trimming removed 0 bases from V and 5 bases from J, with 11 bases in between. The CDR3 spells CASSLARTENEKLFF. As DNA, the CDR3 is TGCGCCAGCAGCTTGGCACGGACAGAGAATGAAAAACTGTTTTTT.

This clone was counted a few times. The chain recombines TRBV7-9 with TRBJ1-4; D gene unclear. V was cut by 4 bases and J by 4 bases, with 13 bases left in between. The CDR3 has 15 amino acids. Germline CDR1 reads SEHNR; CDR2 reads FQNEAQ (reference sequence). The CDR3 region is CASSSDMGINEKLFF. Here the CDR3 DNA reads TGTGCCAGCAGCTCCGACATGGGGATTAATGAAAAACTGTTTTTT. The entire variable domain, with the rest obtained from reference TRBV7-9 and TRBJ1-4, is as follows: DTGVSQNPRHKITKRGQNVTFRCDPISEHNRLYWYRQTLGQGPEFLTYFQNEAQLEKSRLLSDRFSAERPKGSFSTLEIQRTEQGDSAMYLCASSSDMGINEKLFFGSGTQLSVL.

In its sample, this clone was seen a few times. The genes are TRBV9 and TRBJ1-1; the D is unclear. The CDR3 loop spans 13 amino acids. Per the germline V gene, CDR1 is SGDLS and CDR2 is YYNGEE. The V end was cut by 0 bases, the J end by 2 bases, with 5 bases between. CDR3 bases: TGTGCCAGCAGCGTAGTTGATAACACTGAAGCTTTCTTT. Amino acids: CASSVVDNTEAFF.

V gene TRBV1 combines with J gene TRBJ2-1; whether TRBD2, the table's D call, matches the DNA was not checked. TRBV1 is shown as a pseudogene. This CDR3 region has 16 residues. CDR3 in DNA: TGCACCAGCAGCCAAGTTTCGGGACTAGCGACCAATGAGCAGTTCTTC. Translation: CTSSQVSGLATNEQFF.

DNA of the CDR3: TGTGCCAGCAGTCGACCGGGACGCCAAGAGACCCAGTACTTC. Translating gives CASSRPGRQETQYF. The chain links TRBV7-2 to TRBJ2-5; possibly TRBD1 or TRBD2 for D (5 bases each). CDR3 size: 14 residues. Germline lookup yields CDR1 SGHTA and CDR2 FQGNSA. V was trimmed by 6 bases and J by 1 base, leaving 12 bases between them.

V and J are TRBV28 and TRBJ2-7; TRBD2 agrees at 9 bases. This CDR3 contains 15 residues. Germline CDR1 MDHEN, CDR2 SYDVKM. V was clipped by 3 bases and J by 2 bases; unmatched bases: 5. As DNA, the CDR3 is TGTGCCAGCAGTTTGACTAGCGGAATAGCCTACGAGCAGTACTTC. Its translation is CASSLTSGIAYEQYF.

This clone came up once. CDR3: CSVGGTVAGNTIYF. In DNA form, the CDR3 reads TGCAGCGTGGGGGGGACTGTTGCTGGAAACACCATATATTTT. The chain couples TRBV29-1 to TRBJ1-3; tentatively, D is TRBD1 (5 bases). Trimming cost V 6 bases and J 2 bases, with 14 bases left between them. The CDR3 sequence is 14 residues long. Germline CDR1 reads SQVTM; CDR2 reads ANQGSEA.

The rearrangement joins TRBV7-2 to TRBJ1-6; TRBD1 might be the D (5 bases). The CDR3 is 15 residues long. Trimming took off 5 bases at V and 8 bases at J, with 16 bases between the two ends. Germline CDR1 SGHTA, CDR2 FQGNSA. Here the CDR3 DNA reads TGTGCCAGCAGCCCTAGACAGTTGAGGGATTCACCCCTCCACTTT. Translating it yields CASSPRQLRDSPLHF.

The V call is TRBV7-2, the J call TRBJ2-7; unclear D gene. This CDR3 has 13 residues. Germline assignment: CDR1 SGHTA and CDR2 FQGNSA. V was shortened by 0 bases and J by 4 bases, with 7 bases between the two germline ends. In DNA, the CDR3 is TGTGCCAGCAGCTTAGCAACAGATTACGAGCAGTACTTC. This translates into CASSLATDYEQYF.

The rearrangement joins TRBV19 to TRBJ2-3; D call uncertain. This CDR3 is built from 11 residues. V lost 6 bases to trimming and J lost 1 base, with 2 bases between them. CDR1 and CDR2 (germline): LNHDA, SQIVND (reference sequence). The chain's CDR3 is CASRRTDTQYF. The CDR3 coding sequence is TGTGCCAGTAGGCGCACAGATACGCAGTATTTT.

The genes are TRBV11-2 and TRBJ2-5, with D perhaps matching TRBD1 or TRBD2 (5 bases each). The CDR3 totals 15 residues. Germline lookup yields CDR1 SGHAT and CDR2 FQNNGV. V was trimmed by 6 bases and J by 5 bases, leaving 19 bases between them. CDR3 DNA: TGTGCCAGCAGTTCAGGGTTGCGGGCCGGGGAGACCCAGTACTTC. It specifies CASSSGLRAGETQYF.

This chain links TRBV7-2 with TRBJ2-1; weak D call: TRBD2 (6 bases). Trimming took 4 bases from V and 1 from J, leaving 17 bases between them. From germline, CDR1 is SGHTA and CDR2 FQGNSA. The CDR3 sequence is 17 residues long. CDR3 coding DNA: TGTGCCAGCAGCTCCGGGAGAAATAGCGGATCCTACAATGAGCAGTTCTTC. Protein: CASSSGRNSGSYNEQFF. Full variable domain (outside the CDR3, taken from reference TRBV7-2 and TRBJ2-1): GAGVSQSPSNKVTEKGKDVELRCDPISGHTALYWYRQSLGQGLEFLIYFQGNSAPDKSGLPSDRFSAERTGGSVSTLTIQRTQQEDSAVYLCASSSGRNSGSYNEQFFGPGTRLTVL.

The chain carries TRBV4-1 and TRBJ2-3; possible D gene TRBD2, 6 bases. The CDR3 has 14 residues. Trimming cost V 4 bases and J 2 bases, with 10 bases left between them. CDR1 and CDR2 from the germline V gene are MGHRA and YSYEKL. Here the CDR3 DNA reads TGCGCCAGCAGCCCCAGGGACTTCACAGATACGCAGTATTTT. Protein product: CASSPRDFTDTQYF.

This chain uses TRBV10-3 with TRBJ1-1; D unresolved. This CDR3 spans 14 amino acids. V lost 0 bases and J 1 base, leaving 6 bases between the germline ends. The V gene's germline CDR1 is ENHRY and CDR2 SYGVKD. DNA of the CDR3: TGTGCCATCAGTGAGTCGAGGGAGAACACTGAAGCTTTCTTT. Residues: CAISESRENTEAFF.

CDR3 sequence reads: CASSEKREGYEQYF. As DNA, the CDR3 is TGTGCCAGCAGTGAAAAGCGGGAGGGGTACGAGCAGTACTTC. The rearrangement links TRBV2 to TRBJ2-7; 10 nucleotides agree with TRBD2. J lost 4 bases, V lost 2 bases, and 2 bases had no gene match. The germline V gene has CDR1 SNHLY and CDR2 FYNNEI. This CDR3 is built from 14 residues.

This chain uses TRBV29-1 with TRBJ1-2, with 7 bases fitting TRBD1. This CDR3 is 13 amino acids long. The germline V gene encodes CDR1 SQVTM and CDR2 ANQGSEA. The V gene end was trimmed by 4 bases and the J gene end by 7 bases; junction bases not matched to a gene: 9. CDR3 region: CSVVVSAGGGYTF. In nucleotides, the CDR3 is TGCAGCGTTGTCGTCTCGGCAGGGGGTGGCTACACCTTC.

The genes are TRBV28 and TRBJ2-7; 10 nucleotides line up with TRBD2. The CDR3 is made up of 14 amino acids. The trim removed 6 bases at V and 4 bases at J, leaving 6 bases unmatched. The germline V gene encodes CDR1 MDHEN and CDR2 SYDVKM. As DNA, the CDR3 is TGTGCCAGCAGAAGCGGACTAGCGGTTTACGAGCAGTACTTC. Translated: CASRSGLAVYEQYF.